This TCR beta chain was profiled in a study of T cell responses to AZD1222 COVID-19 vaccine. Findings and limits, study-wide: Sampled repertoires all dated from after the peak T cell response. In the spike-specific TCR repertoire, nearly half reportedly target unmutated variant regions. Only 5 or 6 individuals given AZD1222 were seropositive at baseline. Two AZD1222 administrations were followed by greater Spike-specific TCR breadth and depth.

As for this clone: Its target is not known.

The method was immunoSEQ multiplex PCR; TCRdb's version includes in-frame clones alone and lacks a portion of them. Among some 150,000 clones listed, roughly four fifths were seen once. CDR1 SNHLY and CDR2 FYNNEI come from the germline V gene. The CDR3 has 16 residues. V lost 3 bases to trimming and J lost 3 bases; unmatched junction nucleotides: 6. The receptor's source is an adult in good health. The source was peripheral blood, collected on day 0 of MenACWY control vaccination. The chain carries TRBV2 and TRBJ2-1, with 9 bases aligning to TRBD1. CDR3 sequence reads: CASSELRTGDYNEQFF. The CDR3 bases are TGTGCCAGCAGTGAGTTAAGGACAGGGGACTACAATGAGCAGTTCTTC.